Below, one TCR beta chain is given with its context. The antigen remains unidentified. Cells defined as naive were viable CD3+CD4+ or CD3+CD8+ and CCR7+CD45RA+CD45RO-CD95-CD27+CD28+. The related graft donor's blood sample was taken on the day of bone marrow donation. The data belong to a study of T cells after posttransplantation cyclophosphamide. Trimming left V 3 bases short and J 0 bases short, with 16 bases between. The V gene's germline CDR1 is SGHTS and CDR2 YDEGEE. This CDR3 has 17 amino acids. General observations from the study: Recipient CMV seropositivity and CMV reactivation strongly tracked TRB clonality. Tissue-infiltrating T cells from skin or gut overlapped little with blood T cells. Donor CD8+ memory clones often dominated recipient blood repertoires at later times.

Some clones are missing from TCRdb's copy, which holds only in-frame ones; the method was immunoSEQ multiplex PCR. The data show about 31,000 clones, with about 91% seen just once and 0.1% to 0.12% held by the top ten. Source material: naive CD4+ T cells sorted from blood. This chain joins TRBV5-8 and TRBJ1-5; D gene unclear. The origin of this receptor is a young man in good health and a related stem cell transplant donor. The CDR3 loop is CASSSGWRPDSNQPQHF. CDR3 DNA: TGTGCCAGCAGCTCCGGCTGGCGGCCCGATAGCAATCAGCCCCAGCATTTT.